The clone carrying this T cell receptor (beta chain) came up a few times. Its antigen is unidentified. This specimen comes from a study of T-cell memory formation after mild COVID-19. Study-wide points: Contracting CD4+ clones were located mainly in CM and EM, and CD8+ clones in EMRA. Clonal second-wave expansions that peaked on day 37 had unconfirmed SARS-CoV-2 specificity. Contracting clones, day 15 to 85, had balanced CD4/CD8, and later expanders favored CD4+.

J was trimmed by 2 bases and V by 4 bases; bases with no gene match: 10. This CDR3 region has 16 residues. CDR1 and CDR2 (germline): DFQATT, SNEGSKA (reference sequence). 5'RACE with constant-segment primers yielded barcoded, UMI-tagged TCR alpha and TCR beta cDNA libraries. TCRdb reanalysed the 5' RACE reads using MiXCR and keeps one entry per CDR3 protein. The table lists hundreds of thousands of distinct CDR3 sequences, about a fifth of them singletons. The V call is TRBV20-1, the J call TRBJ2-3, with 9 nucleotides matching TRBD2. This TCR came from an adult woman who had mild COVID-19 (a few samples of this study predate the infection). Cell type and time point are not known. Input material: PBMCs or a T cell subset sorted from them (not recorded which). The DNA for the CDR3 is TGCAGTGCTAACCCTCGACTAGCGGCCTACACAGATACGCAGTATTTT. This codes for CSANPRLAAYTDTQYF.